This TCR beta chain is from a study of shared clonotypes between healthy human individuals. Healthy HIV-negative adults with no recent acute infections or vaccinations were recruited as donors. Each donor was a Caucasian adult residing in Nashville, Tennessee. Between the trimmed V and J ends, which lost 0 bases and 8 bases, there was a span of 12 bases. This CDR3 spans 14 amino acids. Germline V gene lookup returns CDR1 SGDLS and CDR2 YYNGEE. Several immunoSEQ 96-well plates shared each subset's DNA, each plate a replicate. In the source study's methods: From ImmunoSEQ came sequences covering only the junction and carrying no quality scores, so filtering differed. Some clones are missing from TCRdb's copy, which holds only in-frame ones; the method was immunoSEQ multiplex PCR. The V and J calls and clone size are taken from that table; D and trimming were inferred from the DNA. The sample carries more than 400,000 clones, around 73% recorded once.

This sequence joins TRBV9 and TRBJ2-1; D is uncertain. The TCR originated in a woman aged 40 to 55 in good health. Some clones in this sample may be carry-over from other donors' samples. Material for sequencing was PBMCs. The CDR3 DNA is TGTGCCAGCAGCGTAGCCGCTAGTATGGATGAGCAGTTCTTC. It translates to CASSVAASMDEQFF.